This T cell receptor beta chain was identified during a study of blood T cell repertoires in COVID-19. Study context: PBMCs, B-cell-depleted T cells, or T cells provided the cDNA or gDNA that made up the material.

The data were produced by immunoSEQ multiplex PCR, yet TCRdb's version contains in-frame clones alone and is incomplete. Among 37,000 or so clones, about nine tenths were seen once, and the ten largest hold 5.5% to 7.5%. The germline V gene encodes CDR1 SGHAT and CDR2 FQNNGV. Deletions cut 2 bases from V and 0 bases from J, with 5 bases between. CDR3 length equals 14 residues. Material for sequencing was peripheral blood. The chain joins TRBV11-2 to TRBJ1-3; D is undetermined. The clonotype was recovered from a human donor in a cohort sampled during active COVID-19. CDR3 DNA: TGTGCCAGCAGCTTATCAATCTCTGGAAACACCATATATTTT. This encodes CASSLSISGNTIYF. The full variable domain, its missing parts supplied by reference TRBV11-2 and TRBJ1-3, is EAGVAQSPRYKIIEKRQSVAFWCNPISGHATLYWYQQILGQGPKLLIQFQNNGVVDDSQLPKDRFSAERLKGVDSTLKIQPAKLEDSAVYLCASSLSISGNTIYFGEGSWLTVV.